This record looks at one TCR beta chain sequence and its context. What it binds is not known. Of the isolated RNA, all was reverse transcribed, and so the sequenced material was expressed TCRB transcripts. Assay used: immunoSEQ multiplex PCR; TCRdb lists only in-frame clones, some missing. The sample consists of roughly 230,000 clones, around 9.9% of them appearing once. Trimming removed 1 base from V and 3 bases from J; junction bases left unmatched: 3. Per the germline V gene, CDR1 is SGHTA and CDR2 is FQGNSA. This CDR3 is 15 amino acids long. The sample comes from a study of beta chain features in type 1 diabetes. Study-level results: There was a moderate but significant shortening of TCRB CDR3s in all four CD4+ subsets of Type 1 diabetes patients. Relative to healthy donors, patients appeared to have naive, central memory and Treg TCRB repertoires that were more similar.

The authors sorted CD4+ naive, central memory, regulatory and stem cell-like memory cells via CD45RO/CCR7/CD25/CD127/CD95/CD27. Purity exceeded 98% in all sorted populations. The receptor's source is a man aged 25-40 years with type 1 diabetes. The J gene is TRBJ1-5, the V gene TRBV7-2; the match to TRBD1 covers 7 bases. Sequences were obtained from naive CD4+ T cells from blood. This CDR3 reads CASSLGGTVNQPQHF. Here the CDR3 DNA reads TGTGCCAGCAGCTTAGGAGGGACAGTCAATCAGCCCCAGCATTTT.